The sequence of this TCR beta chain was determined in a study of T cells in localized non-small cell lung cancer. Study-wide findings and caveats: Peak T cell clonality was found in uninvolved adjacent lung, exceeding tumor. Because sequencing included only one region (of the tumor), heterogeneity remains possible.

Assay: immunoSEQ multiplex PCR; the TCRdb copy retains only in-frame clones and omits some. The profile shows approximately 150,000 clones, 70% to 90% of them singletons. Between the trimmed V and J ends, which lost 6 bases and 2 bases, there was a span of 17 bases. Germline CDR1 reads KGHSH; CDR2 reads LQKENI. This CDR3 is 15 amino acids long. Worth noting for this clone: Its antigen is unidentified.

The chain is built from TRBV18 and TRBJ2-7; D assignment may be TRBD1 or TRBD2 (5 bases each). Sample: peripheral blood, taken before any cancer treatment. The TCR originated in a female donor older than 55 with stage I lung adenocarcinoma. The CDR3 spells CASSTGTSGTYEQYF. The CDR3, as DNA: TGTGCCAGCTCCACCGGGACCTCCGGAACCTACGAGCAGTACTTC.